This TCR beta chain was captured in a study of OX40 agonist ivuxolimab in advanced cancers. A note on the overall study: The costimulatory receptor OX40 (CD134) was targeted by ivuxolimab, a fully human IgG2 agonistic monoclonal antibody. Intravenous ivuxolimab was administered to patients every 2 weeks at six dose levels: 0.01, 0.1, 0.3, 1.5, 3 and 10 mg/kg. The paper reports the monotherapy dose-escalation portion (N ≈ 52 patients) of the phase I ivuxolimab trial. Among the approximately 54 dose-escalation patients, some 20 had hepatocellular carcinoma, 15 or so melanoma, 9 renal cell carcinoma and 9 head and neck cancer. Partial responses occurred in three dose-escalation patients: two with cutaneous melanoma and one with hepatocellular carcinoma. Peripheral TCRbeta sequencing aimed to test whether ivuxolimab altered TCR sequence diversity and caused clonal T-cell expansion. In the dose-escalation cohort, 82.7% of patients were male, and the mean age was approximately 64 years, with a range of about 23 to 85. Patients were allowed to have had prior anti-PD-1, anti-PD-L1 or anti-CTLA-4 therapy, and approximately 43% of the dose-escalation patients had previously received checkpoint inhibitors. Overall study results and their limits: At doses of 0.1 to 3.0 mg/kg, clonal expansion of both CD4+ and CD8+ blood T cells was observed from baseline to week 6. The antigen specificity of the peripheral T cells that underwent clonal expansion was not determined. After ivuxolimab, more expanded clones were found on average in CD8+ T cells than in CD4+ T cells. Low levels of normalized T-cell clonal expansion were also seen in some patients who did not respond. In the 0.1-3.0 mg/kg groups, partial responders were among the patients with the lowest normalized peripheral clonal expansion, particularly in CD8+ T cells.

CDR1 MNHEY and CDR2 SVGAGI are derived from the germline V gene. The CDR3 contains 14 residues, cysteine and phenylalanine counted. Only the CDR3 region is kept as DNA, spanning 42 bases read in frame from base 1. V is trimmed back by 6 bases and J by 4 bases, and the junction contains 2 bases that no gene match accounts for. The trial excluded patients who had a history of autoimmune disease or were on systemic immunosuppression. In every dose cohort, peripheral blood was drawn for TCR sequencing at baseline, cycle 4 day 1, and cycle 7 day 1. The samples were drawn from a first-in-human, open-label, multicenter phase I dose-escalation trial of ivuxolimab. Adults with locally advanced or metastatic melanoma, renal cell, hepatocellular, or head and neck squamous cell carcinoma were enrolled in the trial. Before TCR sequencing, CD4+ T cells and CD8+ T cells from peripheral blood were sorted into separate populations.

Genomic DNA was isolated from the sorted cells so that the TCRbeta CDR3 region could be sequenced. TCRbeta CDR3 regions were sequenced using the immunoSEQ Assay. The table comes from immuneACCESS by way of TCRdb, which keeps in-frame sequences with V and J called. Part of the clones is missing from these tables; in studies checked, under half for an unresolved V gene and the rest for unknown reasons. The sample table shows approximately 68,000 clones, and 75% to 95% are seen once. More than 1% of the sample goes to the ten largest clones. Comments on this clone: Its specific antigen is unknown. No much larger clone exists at a distance of one base, and base qualities are not known.

The sequence was collected from an adult with an advanced solid tumor such as melanoma, head and neck, liver or kidney cancer. Sequencing was performed on CD4+ or CD8+ T cells sorted from blood, taken in a trial of the OX40 agonist ivuxolimab. The chain uses TRBV6-5 and TRBJ1-4; 10 bases in the middle match TRBD1. DNA sequence: TGTGCCAGCAGAAGGACAGGGGGTAATGAAAAACTGTTTTTT. This yields the protein CASRRTGGNEKLFF.